This TCR beta chain stems from a study of cytomegalovirus exposure and HLA in healthy donors. Study details: From HLA-typed donors, an early data release held some 80 million unique TCRs. General observations from the study: V- and J-gene trimming of TCR beta was linked (in a later analysis) to a missense DCLRE1C variant. Listed as cytomegalovirus-associated were approximately 160 TCR beta chains. Most of the CMV-associated TCR beta chains (in a later analysis) appeared to be HLA-restricted.

A remark on this clone: Its antigen remains unidentified.

The V gene end was trimmed by 7 bases and the J gene end by 1 base; junction bases not matched to a gene: 5. Germline loops: CDR1 MNHEY, CDR2 SVGAGI. This CDR3 region has 14 residues. The PCR employed 60 Vbeta primers together with 13 Jbeta primers. The data were produced by immunoSEQ multiplex PCR, yet TCRdb's version contains in-frame clones alone and is incomplete. The repertoire holds 130,000 to 150,000 clones, about four fifths seen once, with under 6% in the top ten. The source of this sequence is a man between 40 and 49 years old in good health and CMV-seronegative. This chain connects TRBV6-5 to TRBJ1-1; 8 bases line up with TRBD1. Source material: PBMCs. The CDR3 DNA sequence: TGTGCCAGCACCGCGGACAGGGCGAACACTGAAGCTTTCTTT. This encodes CASTADRANTEAFF.